This entry describes one T cell receptor (beta chain). MiXCR, applied by TCRdb to the RACE reads, yields one record per CDR3 protein. Of 150,000 to 200,000 distinct CDR3 sequences listed, about 31% were seen once; the top ten hold just under 3%. This sample stems from a study of human T cells and chemical hapten exposure. About the research overall: Researchers reported sensitizing an approximately 2 cm by approximately 2 cm upper inner arm skin site with 2% DPC.

Time point defined: pre-sensitization, week 0. Described treatment: therapeutic diphenylcyclopropenone sensitization with weekly scalp DPC. Prior to each patch test being applied, blood was drawn. Germline-derived CDR1 and CDR2 are SGHTA and FQGNSA. This CDR3 contains 14 residues. Germline trimming cut 6 bases from V and 5 bases from J; bases unmatched to any gene: 10. The TCR sequence derives from a woman in her twenties or thirties with alopecia areata. Some clones in this sample may be carry-over from other donors' samples. Material: whole blood, obtained in connection with sensitization to the hapten diphenylcyclopropenone (DPC). The V and J genes are TRBV7-2 and TRBJ2-7; 7 bases map to TRBD2. The CDR3 region has the DNA TGTGCCAGCAGAAAAGCGGGGCGACGGGACGAGCAGTACTTC. This gives the protein CASRKAGRRDEQYF. Looking up the rest from reference TRBV7-2 and TRBJ2-7 gives the full variable domain: GAGVSQSPSNKVTEKGKDVELRCDPISGHTALYWYRQSLGQGLEFLIYFQGNSAPDKSGLPSDRFSAERTGGSVSTLTIQRTQQEDSAVYLCASRKAGRRDEQYFGPGTRLTVT.